This entry concerns a single TCR beta chain. Its target is unknown. These data originate in a study of cytomegalovirus exposure and HLA in healthy donors. In the study overall: Approximately 180 million T cells yielded more than 90 million unique TCR beta sequences in earlier analysis. General study results and limits: Presence/absence analyses treated sequencing depth as roughly uniform across donors. Rarity held for most TCR sequences, but there were some public TCRs that occurred in many donors. The authors enumerated some 170 TCR beta chains as linked to cytomegalovirus.

V was pared by 4 bases and J by 4 bases, with 3 bases of the junction left unmatched. The length of the CDR3 is 14 residues. The germline CDR1 and CDR2 sequences are LGHNA and YSLEER. PCR amplification relied on 60 Vbeta primers (plus 13 Jbeta primers). Assay used: immunoSEQ multiplex PCR; TCRdb lists only in-frame clones, some missing. The sample holds approximately 73,000 clones, roughly 70% seen once. This clonotype originated in a man in his 70s in good health and CMV-seronegative. The sample taken for sequencing was PBMCs. The chain is built from TRBV4-3 and TRBJ2-2; 7 nucleotides align to TRBD1. The CDR3 region has the DNA TGCGCCAGCAGCCTGACAGGGAGCACCGGGGAGCTGTTTTTT. This encodes CASSLTGSTGELFF.